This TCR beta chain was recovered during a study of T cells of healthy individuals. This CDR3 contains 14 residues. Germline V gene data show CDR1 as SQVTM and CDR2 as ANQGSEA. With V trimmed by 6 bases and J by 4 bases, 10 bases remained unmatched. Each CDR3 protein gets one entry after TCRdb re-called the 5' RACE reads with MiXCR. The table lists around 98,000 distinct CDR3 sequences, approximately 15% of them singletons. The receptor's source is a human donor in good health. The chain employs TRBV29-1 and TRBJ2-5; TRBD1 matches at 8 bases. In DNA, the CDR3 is TGCAGCGTCCAGGGGGCCTGGGACCCAGAGACCCAGTACTTC. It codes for CSVQGAWDPETQYF.